This TCR beta chain was sequenced during a study of cytomegalovirus exposure and HLA in healthy donors. The CDR3 loop spans 16 amino acids. Germline V lookup: CDR1 MNHEY, CDR2 SVGAGI. J gave up 5 bases and V 4 bases, and 10 bases lay outside the gene matches. Primers: 60 Vbeta forward and 13 Jbeta reverse. Clones were sequenced by immunoSEQ multiplex PCR, and TCRdb holds only the in-frame ones, with some missing. Of under 200,000 clones in the sample, over 75% were seen once. V usage is TRBV6-5 and J usage is TRBJ2-1, with 8 bases aligning to TRBD1. The TCR was taken from a woman aged 30 to 39 in good health and CMV-seronegative. Specimen: PBMCs. In nucleotides, the CDR3 is TGTGCCAGCAGTTCCTCCTGGGACAGGCCCAACAATGAGCAGTTCTTC. It encodes CASSSSWDRPNNEQFF.